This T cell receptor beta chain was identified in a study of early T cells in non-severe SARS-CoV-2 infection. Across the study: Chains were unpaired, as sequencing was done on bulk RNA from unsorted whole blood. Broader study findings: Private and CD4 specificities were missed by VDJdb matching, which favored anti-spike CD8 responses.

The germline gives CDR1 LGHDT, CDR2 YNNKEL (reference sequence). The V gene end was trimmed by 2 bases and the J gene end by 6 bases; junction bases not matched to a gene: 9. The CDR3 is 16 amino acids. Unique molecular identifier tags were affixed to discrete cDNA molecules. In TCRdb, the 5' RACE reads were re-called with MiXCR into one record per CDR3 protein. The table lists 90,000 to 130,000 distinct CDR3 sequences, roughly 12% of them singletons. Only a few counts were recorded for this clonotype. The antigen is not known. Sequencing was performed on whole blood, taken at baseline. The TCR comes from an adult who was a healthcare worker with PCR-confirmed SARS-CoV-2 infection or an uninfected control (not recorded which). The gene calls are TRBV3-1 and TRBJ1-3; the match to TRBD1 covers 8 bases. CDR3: CASSQQPGQDLNTIYF. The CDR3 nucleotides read TGTGCCAGCAGCCAACAACCGGGACAGGACCTAAACACCATATATTTT.